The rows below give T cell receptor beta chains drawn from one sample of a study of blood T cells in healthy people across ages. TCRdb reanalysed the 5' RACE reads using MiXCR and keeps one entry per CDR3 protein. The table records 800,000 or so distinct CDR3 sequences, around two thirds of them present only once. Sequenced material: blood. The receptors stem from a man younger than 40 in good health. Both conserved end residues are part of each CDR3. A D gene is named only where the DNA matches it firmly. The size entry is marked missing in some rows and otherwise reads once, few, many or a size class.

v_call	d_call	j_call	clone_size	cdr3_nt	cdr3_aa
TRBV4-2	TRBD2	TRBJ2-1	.	TGTGCCAGCAGCCAAGAGCTGATCTTAGCGGGGAGATACAATGAGCAGTTCTTC	CASSQELILAGRYNEQFF
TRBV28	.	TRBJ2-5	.	TGTGCCAGCAGCTACCCGAGAGGGAAAGAGACCCAGTACTTC	CASSYPRGKETQYF
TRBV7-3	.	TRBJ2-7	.	TGTGCCAGCAGCTTATCGGCTGGAGATCTCTTCGAGCAGTACTTC	CASSLSAGDLFEQYF
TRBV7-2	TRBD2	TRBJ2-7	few	TGTGCCAGCAGCTTAGCGGTCCTAGCGGGGGGGCCCTACGAGCAGTACTTC	CASSLAVLAGGPYEQYF
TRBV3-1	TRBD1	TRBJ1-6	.	TGTGCCAGCAGCCGCGACCCGCTTCAGGGGGGATTCTCTTCACCCCTCCACTTT	CASSRDPLQGGFSSPLHF
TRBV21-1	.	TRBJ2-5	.	TGTGCCAGCAGCAAAGTACCCAGCGGTCGGGAGACCCAGTACTTC	CASSKVPSGRETQYF
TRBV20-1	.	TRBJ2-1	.	TGCAGTGCTAGAGACTGGGACTCTACCGTTTACAATGAGCAGTTCTTC	CSARDWDSTVYNEQFF
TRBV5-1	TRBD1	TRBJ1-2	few	TGCGCCAGCAGCTTGGCCTCAGGGGGAAACTATGGCTACACCTTC	CASSLASGGNYGYTF
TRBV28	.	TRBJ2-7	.	TGTGCCAGCAGCCGGGACATCTACGAGCAGTACTTC	CASSRDIYEQYF
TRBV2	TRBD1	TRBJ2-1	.	TGTGCCACCAAACCGACCGACAGGGGTAATGAGCAGTTCTTC	CATKPTDRGNEQFF
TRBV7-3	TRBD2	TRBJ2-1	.	TGTGCCAGCAGCCCTAGCGGGGGGGCCGGAAGTGAGCAGTTCTTC	CASSPSGGAGSEQFF
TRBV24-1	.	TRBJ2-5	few	TGTGCCACCAGTGACCCGGGCTATGCGAGAGGGGAGCAGTACTTC	CATSDPGYARGEQYF
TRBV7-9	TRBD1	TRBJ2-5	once	TGTGCCAGCAGCGAACCGGGACAGGGAGAGACCCAGTACTTC	CASSEPGQGETQYF
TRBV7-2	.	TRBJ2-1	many	TGTGCCAGCAGCTCTGGACAGTACAATGAGCAGTTCTTC	CASSSGQYNEQFF
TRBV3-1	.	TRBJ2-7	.	TGTGCCAGCAGCCAAGGGGCGGACCCAGGGGAGCAGTACTTC	CASSQGADPGEQYF
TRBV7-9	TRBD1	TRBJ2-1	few	TGTGCCAGCAGCCCATGGACAGGGGGTCAACTCTACAATGAGCAGTTCTTC	CASSPWTGGQLYNEQFF
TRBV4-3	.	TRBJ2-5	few	TGCGCCAGCAGCCAGTTGGCAGGGCAGGAGCAGTACTTC	CASSQLAGQEQYF
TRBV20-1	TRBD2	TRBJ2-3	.	TGCAGTGCTAGAGCTTCTTGGACTAGCGGACCCACAGATACGCAGTATTTT	CSARASWTSGPTDTQYF
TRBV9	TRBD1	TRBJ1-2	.	TGTGCCAGCAGCGTAGCTGTGACAGGGAGGTATGGCTACACCTTC	CASSVAVTGRYGYTF
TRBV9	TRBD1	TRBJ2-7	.	TGTGCCAGCAGCCCTCAGGGGGACAGAGCCTACGAGCGGTACTTC	CASSPQGDRAYERYF
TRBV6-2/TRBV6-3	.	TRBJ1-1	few	TGTGCCAGCAGGTTTGGCGGCGGGAACACTGAAGCTTTCTTT	CASRFGGGNTEAFF
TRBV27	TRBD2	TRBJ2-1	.	TGTGCCAGCACCCCGGAAACTAGCGGGGGGTATGAGCAGTTCTTC	CASTPETSGGYEQFF
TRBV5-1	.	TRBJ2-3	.	TGCGCCAGCAGCTTAGGACTTAACAGGCTAACAGATACGCAGTATTTT	CASSLGLNRLTDTQYF
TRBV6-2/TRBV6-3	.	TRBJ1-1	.	TGTGCCAGCAGGAGGCAGGGCACTGAAGCTTTCTTT	CASRRQGTEAFF
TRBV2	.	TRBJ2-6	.	TGTGCCAGCAGTGAAGCGCTTCTGAGGGATGGGGCCAACGTCCTGACTTTC	CASSEALLRDGANVLTF
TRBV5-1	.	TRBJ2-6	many	TGCGCCAGCAGCATGGGGCGCTCTGGGGCCAACGTCCTGACTTTC	CASSMGRSGANVLTF
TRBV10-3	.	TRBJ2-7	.	TGTGCCATCAGTGACGGACGAGGGGTAGGGTACGAGCAGTACTTC	CAISDGRGVGYEQYF
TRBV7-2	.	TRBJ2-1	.	TGTGCCAGCAGCGCCGGAGCAGAAGTCTACAAGGAGCAGTTCTTC	CASSAGAEVYKEQFF
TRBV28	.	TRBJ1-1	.	TGTGCCAGCATCAACCTTCACACTGAAGCTTTCTTT	CASINLHTEAFF
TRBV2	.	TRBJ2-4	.	TGTGCCAGCAGTGAACGCCTAGCAAACATTCAGTACTTC	CASSERLANIQYF
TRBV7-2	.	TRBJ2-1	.	TGTGCCAGCAGCCTACATAGGACCGGACTAACCTACAATGAGCAGTTCTTC	CASSLHRTGLTYNEQFF
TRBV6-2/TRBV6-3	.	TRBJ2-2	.	TGTGCCAGTGGGGGCGGGGGCTCAACCGGGGAGCTGTTTTTT	CASGGGGSTGELFF
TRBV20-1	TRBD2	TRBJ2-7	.	TGCAGTGCTCTCCTAGCGGGGGGGTGGGACTCCTACGAGCAGTACTTC	CSALLAGGWDSYEQYF
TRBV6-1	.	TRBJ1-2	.	TGTGCCAGCAGTGAAGCGAGTAGGACTGACGGCTACACCTTC	CASSEASRTDGYTF
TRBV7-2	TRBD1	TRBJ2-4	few	TGTGCCAGCAGCCCCCAGGGGGCTTTAGCCAAAAACATTCAGTACTTC	CASSPQGALAKNIQYF
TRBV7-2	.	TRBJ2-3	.	TGTGCCAGCAGCTTAGCAAAAGGACCTAGCACAGATACGCAGTATTTT	CASSLAKGPSTDTQYF
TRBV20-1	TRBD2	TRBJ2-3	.	TGCAGTGCCGGGGCGGGGGGGGCCAGGGCAGATACGCAGTATTTT	CSAGAGGARADTQYF
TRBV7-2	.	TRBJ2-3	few	TGTGCCAGCAGCCTCCGGACAGTTGGGTACACAGATACGCAGTATTTT	CASSLRTVGYTDTQYF
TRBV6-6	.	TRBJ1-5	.	TGTGCCAGCAGCCGCGGGGAGAGCAATCAGCCCCAGCATTTT	CASSRGESNQPQHF
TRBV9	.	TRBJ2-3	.	TGTGCCAGCAGCTCAAGACGGCTTGGGGCACATTCTACGCAGTATTTT	CASSSRRLGAHSTQYF
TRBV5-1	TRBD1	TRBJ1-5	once	TGCGCCAGCAGCATAGGACAGGGGGGTAATCAGCCCCAGCATTTT	CASSIGQGGNQPQHF
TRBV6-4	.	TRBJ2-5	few	TGTGCCAGCAGTGTACCGGGAGACCAAGAGACCCAGTACTTC	CASSVPGDQETQYF
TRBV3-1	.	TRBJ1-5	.	TGTGCCAGCAGCCAAGATTTGCGGGTCGGCAATCAGCCCCAGCATTTT	CASSQDLRVGNQPQHF
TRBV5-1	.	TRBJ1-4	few	TGCGCCAGCAGCCGGGGGGGTGTATCGGGATTGACTAATGAAAAACTGTTTTTT	CASSRGGVSGLTNEKLFF
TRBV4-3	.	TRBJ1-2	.	TGCGCCAGCAGCCAAGAGTCGGGGGATCTAAACTATGGCTACACCTTC	CASSQESGDLNYGYTF
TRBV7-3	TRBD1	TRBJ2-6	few	TGTGCCAGCAGCTACGACAGGGTGGGGACTGGGGCCAACGTCCTGACTTTC	CASSYDRVGTGANVLTF
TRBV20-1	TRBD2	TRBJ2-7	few	TGCAGTGCTCGGGGGGGGCAAAGCTCCTACGAGCAGTACTTC	CSARGGQSSYEQYF
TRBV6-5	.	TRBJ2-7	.	TGTGCCAGCAGTTACGGGCAGGGCAGGAATCGCTACGAGCAGTACTTC	CASSYGQGRNRYEQYF
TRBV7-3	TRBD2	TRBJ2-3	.	TGTGCCAGCAGCAACCAGCGGGGGGGGACAGATACGCAGTATTTT	CASSNQRGGTDTQYF
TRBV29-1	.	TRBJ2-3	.	TGCAGCGTCACATCCTCTGGGGGCACAGATACGCAGTATTTT	CSVTSSGGTDTQYF
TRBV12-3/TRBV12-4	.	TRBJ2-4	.	TGTGCCAGCAGTCCCTCGGGGACTCCCCAAAACATTCAGTACTTC	CASSPSGTPQNIQYF
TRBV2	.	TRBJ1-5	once	TGTGCCAGCAGTTGGGCCAATCAGCCCCAGCATTTT	CASSWANQPQHF
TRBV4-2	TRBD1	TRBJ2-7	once	TGTGCCAGCAGCCCTACCGGGACAGGGGGACTAATCTACGGGCAGTACTTC	CASSPTGTGGLIYGQYF
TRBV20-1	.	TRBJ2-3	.	TGCAGTGCTCCCACTGTCCGGGCTGGCACAGATACGCAGTATTTT	CSAPTVRAGTDTQYF
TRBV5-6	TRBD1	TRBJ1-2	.	TGTGCCAGCAGCTTATGGGACAGGGACTATGGCTACACCTTC	CASSLWDRDYGYTF
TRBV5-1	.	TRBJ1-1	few	TGCGCCAGCAGGTTGGTGAGCACTGAAGCTTTCTTT	CASRLVSTEAFF
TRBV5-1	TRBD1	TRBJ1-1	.	TGCGCCAGCAGCTTACAAGGGACAGGGAACACTGAAGCTTTCTTT	CASSLQGTGNTEAFF
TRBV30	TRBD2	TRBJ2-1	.	TGTGCCTCCTCCAGGACCCTAGCGGGGGGGCCATTTTCGGATGAGCAGTTCTTC	CASSRTLAGGPFSDEQFF
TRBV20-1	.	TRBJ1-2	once	TGCAGTGGAGACTATGGCTACACCTTC	CSGDYGYTF